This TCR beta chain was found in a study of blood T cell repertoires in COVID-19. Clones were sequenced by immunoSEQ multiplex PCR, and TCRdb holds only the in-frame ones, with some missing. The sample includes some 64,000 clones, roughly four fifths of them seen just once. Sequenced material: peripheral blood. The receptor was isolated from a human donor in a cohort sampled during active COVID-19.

CDR3 coding DNA: TGTGCCAGCAGCGCTTGGCAGGGTGTCAACAATGAGCAGTTCTTC. This codes for CASSAWQGVNNEQFF. This chain connects TRBV7-9 to TRBJ2-1; D is perhaps TRBD1 (5 bases). The V and J ends lost 5 bases and 5 bases respectively, with 16 bases between them. Germline values: CDR1 SEHNR, CDR2 FQNEAQ (reference sequence). CDR3 size: 15 residues.